The clone carrying this T cell receptor (beta chain) was seen more than once but under ten times. The antigen remains unidentified. Germline lookup yields CDR1 GTSNPN and CDR2 SVGIG (reference sequence). This CDR3 is built from 11 residues. The ends were cut back, 5 bases at V and 0 bases at J, with 4 bases in the middle. This sample is part of a study of beta chain features in type 1 diabetes. Study summary: Patients shared similar age, gender and cell yields with healthy donors. Broader study findings: Shorter templates might be favored by PCR, equally in patients and controls. VDJ junctions in type 1 diabetes patients carried more deletions and fewer insertions.

The entirety of the isolated RNA underwent reverse transcription, so expressed TCRB transcripts were sequenced. This table comes from immunoSEQ multiplex PCR, and its TCRdb copy is limited to in-frame clones, with some not included. The sample shows 360,000 or so clones, 20% of them seen only once. The receptor comes from a woman aged 18 to 35 in good health. This chain joins TRBV30 and TRBJ1-2, with D unresolved. The sequenced sample was naive CD4+ T cells from blood. The DNA for the CDR3 is TGTGCCTGGGGAGCTAACTATGGCTACACCTTC. Its translation: CAWGANYGYTF.